The 21 T cell receptor beta chains below were found in one sample sequenced in a study of blood T cell repertoires in COVID-19. Some clones are missing from TCRdb's copy, which holds only in-frame ones; the method was immunoSEQ multiplex PCR. The data show 130,000 to 150,000 clones, around 87% seen once. The sequencing sample was made of peripheral blood. These receptors all come from a woman aged 50 to 65 with active or convalescent COVID-19.

The rearrangement joins TRBV10-3 to TRBJ1-3; TRBD1 matches 7 bases. Per the germline V gene, CDR1 is ENHRY and CDR2 is SYGVKD. CDR3 length equals 15 residues. Losses at the gene ends were 6 bases for V and 2 bases for J; bases not matched to a gene: 7. CDR3: CAIRIATGTGNTIYF. The CDR3 bases are TGTGCCATCAGGATCGCGACAGGGACTGGAAACACCATATATTTT.

V and J are TRBV29-1 and TRBJ2-7; 7 nucleotides line up with TRBD1. The CDR3 length is 13 residues. The V gene's germline CDR1 is SQVTM and CDR2 ANQGSEA. Trimming at V came to 1 base and at J to 3 bases, leaving 3 bases not matched to a gene. The CDR3 loop is CSVEGDRFYEQYF. DNA for the CDR3: TGCAGCGTTGAAGGGGACAGATTCTACGAGCAGTACTTC.

The chain is built from TRBV29-1 and TRBJ2-1, with 8 bases identical to TRBD1. This CDR3 is 15 amino acids long. The J segment lost 6 bases and the V segment lost 6 bases, leaving 13 bases of the junction unmatched. Germline V gene lookup returns CDR1 SQVTM and CDR2 ANQGSEA. The CDR3 loop is CSVVPGQAYRNEQFF. As DNA, the CDR3 is TGCAGCGTGGTACCGGGACAGGCGTATCGCAATGAGCAGTTCTTC.

This rearrangement joins TRBV2 to TRBJ2-3, with TRBD2 matching over 12 bases. This CDR3 has 21 amino acids. V lost 4 bases and J lost 3; bases outside the gene matches: 20. The germline CDR1 and CDR2 sequences are SNHLY and FYNNEI. CDR3 residues: CASSATAQLAGGPLGTDTQYF. The CDR3 coding sequence is TGTGCCAGCAGTGCAACGGCCCAACTAGCGGGAGGCCCCCTAGGTACAGATACGCAGTATTTT.

The sample holds one count of this clone. CDR3 amino acids: CASSPPPGVGTEAFF. The CDR3 DNA is TGTGCCAGCTCACCACCCCCCGGGGTCGGCACTGAAGCTTTCTTT. The gene calls are TRBV18 and TRBJ1-1; D gene uncertain. CDR3 length: 15 residues. CDR1 is KGHSH and CDR2 is LQKENI in the germline V gene. The V end was cut by 0 bases, the J end by 4 bases, with 12 bases between.

The chain joins TRBV7-2 to TRBJ2-2, with D unclear. Germline CDR1 and CDR2: SGHTA and FQGNSA. V gave up 5 bases and J gave up 1 base, with 11 bases separating them. This CDR3 has 15 residues. CDR3 in amino acids: CASSKTPGNTGELFF. CDR3 nucleotide sequence: TGTGCCAGCAGCAAGACCCCGGGGAACACCGGGGAGCTGTTTTTT.

The rearrangement joins TRBV4-1 to TRBJ2-2; 9 bases map to TRBD1. Germline-derived CDR1 and CDR2 are MGHRA and YSYEKL. The CDR3 has 16 residues. Unmatched junction bases numbered 5, after V lost 5 bases and J lost 1 base. The CDR3 nucleotides are TGCGCCAGCAGCTTGACAGGGGGTGGGAACACCGGGGAGCTGTTTTTT. Protein: CASSLTGGGNTGELFF.

This sequence joins TRBV28 and TRBJ2-3, with D tentatively TRBD1 (5 bases). Per germline, CDR1 MDHEN and CDR2 SYDVKM. This CDR3 has 15 amino acids. V was cut by 2 bases and J by 4 bases, with 13 bases left in between. The CDR3 DNA follows: TGTGCCAGCAGTTTAGGCCCGACAGTGGCAGATACGCAGTATTTT. It translates to CASSLGPTVADTQYF.

This clone was picked up a small number of times. V gene TRBV5-4 combines with J gene TRBJ2-1; D possibly corresponds to TRBD2 (6 bases). The CDR3 consists of 16 residues. V shed 1 base and J shed 7 bases, with 18 bases lying between them. CDR1 and CDR2 (germline): SGHNT, YYREEE (reference sequence). The CDR3 is CASSLMLSGAGNEQFF. The CDR3 DNA sequence: TGTGCCAGCAGCTTGATGCTTAGCGGAGCTGGGAATGAGCAGTTCTTC.

The gene calls are TRBV6-2 or TRBV6-3 and TRBJ2-7, with 9 bases lining up with TRBD2. This CDR3 is 17 amino acids long. CDR1 MNHEY and CDR2 SVGEGT come from the germline V gene. The trim removed 3 bases at V and 2 bases at J, leaving 11 bases unmatched. The CDR3 DNA follows: TGTGCCAGCAGTTATAGCGGAGAGCGGGGGGCGACCTACGAGCAGTACTTC. Its protein is CASSYSGERGATYEQYF.

V gene TRBV30 combines with J gene TRBJ1-1; D is perhaps TRBD1 (6 bases). The CDR3 consists of 13 residues. The V and J ends lost 5 bases and 1 base respectively, with 11 bases between them. Germline assignment: CDR1 GTSNPN and CDR2 SVGIG (reference sequence). The CDR3 here is CAWATGPNTEAFF. The CDR3 DNA reads TGTGCCTGGGCTACAGGGCCGAACACTGAAGCTTTCTTT.

V usage is TRBV7-8 and J usage is TRBJ2-6; D remains ambiguous. The ends were cut back, 2 bases at V and 4 bases at J, with 3 bases in the middle. There are 13 residues in the CDR3. The V gene's germline CDR1 is SGHVS and CDR2 FQNEAQ. CDR3 nucleotides: TGTGCCAGCAGCTTACTCGGGGCCAACGTCCTGACTTTC. Translating it yields CASSLLGANVLTF.

The V gene is TRBV7-2, the J gene TRBJ2-7; a weak D match, TRBD2 (5 bases). V lost 3 bases, J lost 7 bases, and 13 bases lay in between. The CDR3 loop spans 13 amino acids. Germline CDR1 SGHTA, CDR2 FQGNSA. DNA of the CDR3: TGTGCCAGCAGCTTGGGCCCTTCGGGGGAGCAGTACTTC. Residues: CASSLGPSGEQYF.

V is TRBV28 and J is TRBJ1-4; D might be TRBD1 (5 bases). CDR1 is MDHEN, CDR2 SYDVKM, per germline. There are 17 residues in the CDR3. Trimming removed 1 base from V and 4 bases from J, with 16 bases in between. The CDR3 loop reads CASSLSVRGTINEKLFF. Here the CDR3 DNA reads TGTGCCAGCAGTTTATCTGTTCGGGGGACGATTAATGAAAAACTGTTTTTT. The whole variable domain, remainder taken from reference TRBV28 and TRBJ1-4, is DVKVTQSSRYLVKRTGEKVFLECVQDMDHENMFWYRQDPGLGLRLIYFSYDVKMKEKGDIPEGYSVSREKKERFSLILESASTNQTSMYLCASSLSVRGTINEKLFFGSGTQLSVL.

This chain links TRBV5-5 with TRBJ2-1; 15 bases are a match to TRBD2. This CDR3 has 16 amino acids. The V segment lost 4 bases and the J segment 5 bases; nucleotides outside the gene matches: 4. Germline CDR1 and CDR2: SGHKS and YYEKEE (reference sequence). The CDR3 sequence: CASSLRTSGRDNEQFF. In DNA form, the CDR3 reads TGTGCCAGCAGCCTCCGGACTAGCGGGAGGGACAATGAGCAGTTCTTC.

The V gene is TRBV5-1, the J gene TRBJ2-1, with TRBD1 as a possible D gene (5 bases). The CDR3 length is 13 residues. From germline, CDR1 is SGHRS and CDR2 YFSETQ. The germline V and J ends were trimmed by 0 bases and 6 bases, with 7 bases remaining between them. CDR3 DNA sequence: TGCGCCAGCAGCTTGGACAGGCCCAATGAGCAGTTCTTC. Amino acids: CASSLDRPNEQFF. Full variable domain (remainder filled in from reference TRBV5-1 and TRBJ2-1): KAGVTQTPRYLIKTRGQQVTLSCSPISGHRSVSWYQQTPGQGLQFLFEYFSETQRNKGNFPGRFSGRQFSNSRSEMNVSTLELGDSALYLCASSLDRPNEQFFGPGTRLTVL.

The chain is built from TRBV7-2 and TRBJ2-6; 7 bases are shared with TRBD1. The CDR3 sequence is 16 residues long. V was clipped by 0 bases and J by 3 bases; unmatched bases: 2. Germline loops: CDR1 SGHTA, CDR2 FQGNSA. CDR3 in DNA: TGTGCCAGCAGCTTAGCGGGACAGTTTGGGGCCAACGTCCTGACTTTC. Translation gives CASSLAGQFGANVLTF.

Comments on this clone: A much larger clone sits a single nucleotide away, making a read error possible. This same CDR3 is encoded by further DNA sequences in the sample. The J gene is TRBJ2-2, the V gene TRBV5-1, with D unresolved. Germline CDR1 reads SGHRS; CDR2 reads YFSETQ. This CDR3 has 15 amino acids. V lost 0 bases to trimming and J lost 3 bases, with 9 bases between them. The CDR3 DNA follows: TGCGCCAGCAGCTTGGCTCCGGGTGACACCGGGGAGCTGTTTTTT. It specifies CASSLAPGDTGELFF.

CDR3 residues: CASSLLPGYEQYF. The CDR3 bases are TGTGCCAGCAGTTTATTACCGGGCTACGAGCAGTACTTC. The chain carries TRBV27 and TRBJ2-7; D is unclear. Trimming cost V 1 base and J 3 bases, with 7 bases left between them. CDR1 is MNHEY and CDR2 is SMNVEV in the germline V gene (reference sequence). The CDR3 runs 13 residues.

This chain uses TRBV18 with TRBJ2-3, with 7 bases aligning to TRBD2. The junction had 12 bases not matched to a gene; V was cut back by 3 bases and J by 6 bases. The germline gives CDR1 KGHSH, CDR2 LQKENI. The CDR3 is 16 residues long. Here the CDR3 DNA reads TGTGCCAGCTCACCGGGGATGAGCGGGGTTAGCGATACGCAGTATTTT. Encoded protein: CASSPGMSGVSDTQYF.

The chain has TRBV24-1 and TRBJ2-1, with D tentatively TRBD2 (5 bases). The CDR3 is 13 residues long. V dropped 4 bases and J dropped 7 bases, with 10 bases sitting between them. CDR1 is KGHDR and CDR2 is SFDVKD in the germline V gene. The CDR3 DNA follows: TGTGCCACCAGTGAAGGGAGCGCTAATGAGCAGTTCTTC. Translating gives CATSEGSANEQFF.